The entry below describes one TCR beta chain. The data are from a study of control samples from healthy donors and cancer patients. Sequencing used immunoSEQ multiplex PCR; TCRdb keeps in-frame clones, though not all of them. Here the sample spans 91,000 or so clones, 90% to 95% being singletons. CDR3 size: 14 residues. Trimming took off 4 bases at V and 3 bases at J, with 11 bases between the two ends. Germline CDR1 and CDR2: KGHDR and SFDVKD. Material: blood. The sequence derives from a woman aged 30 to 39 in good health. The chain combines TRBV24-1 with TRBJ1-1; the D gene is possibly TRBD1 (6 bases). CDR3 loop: CATSDGGRDTEAFF. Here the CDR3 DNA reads TGTGCCACCAGTGACGGGGGGCGTGACACTGAAGCTTTCTTT.